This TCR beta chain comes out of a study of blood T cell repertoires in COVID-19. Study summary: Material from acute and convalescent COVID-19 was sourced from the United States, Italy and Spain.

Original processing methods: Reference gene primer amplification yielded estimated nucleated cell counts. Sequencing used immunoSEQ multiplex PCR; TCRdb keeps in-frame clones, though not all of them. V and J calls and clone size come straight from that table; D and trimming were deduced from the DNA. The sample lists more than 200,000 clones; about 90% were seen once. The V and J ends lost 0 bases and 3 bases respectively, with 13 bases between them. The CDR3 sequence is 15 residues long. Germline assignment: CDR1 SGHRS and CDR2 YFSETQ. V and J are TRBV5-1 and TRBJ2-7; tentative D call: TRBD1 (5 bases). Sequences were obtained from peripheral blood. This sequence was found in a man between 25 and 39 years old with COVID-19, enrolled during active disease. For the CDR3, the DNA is TGCGCCAGCAGCTTGGACCGTTTAGGGGACTACGAGCAGTACTTC. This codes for CASSLDRLGDYEQYF.